This T cell receptor beta chain was obtained from a study of yellow fever vaccine responses in identical twins. TCRdb called the RT-PCR reads again in MiXCR, with one record for every CDR3 protein. The sample consists of 350 to 500 distinct CDR3 sequences, over 60% of them appearing once. The V end was cut by 3 bases, the J end by 6 bases, with 20 bases between. The CDR3 is 16 amino acids. Germline loops: CDR1 SNHLY, CDR2 FYNNEI. The sequence was obtained from a female donor who received the yellow fever vaccine. Sequencing was performed on T cells from blood (PBMCs), unsorted or a sorted subset (not recorded which), taken before or after yellow fever vaccination (not recorded which). This sequence joins TRBV2 and TRBJ1-2; unclear D gene. CDR3 in amino acids: CASSENMVLSRHGYTF. The CDR3 nucleotides are TGTGCCAGCAGTGAGAATATGGTCCTATCTCGCCATGGCTACACCTTC.